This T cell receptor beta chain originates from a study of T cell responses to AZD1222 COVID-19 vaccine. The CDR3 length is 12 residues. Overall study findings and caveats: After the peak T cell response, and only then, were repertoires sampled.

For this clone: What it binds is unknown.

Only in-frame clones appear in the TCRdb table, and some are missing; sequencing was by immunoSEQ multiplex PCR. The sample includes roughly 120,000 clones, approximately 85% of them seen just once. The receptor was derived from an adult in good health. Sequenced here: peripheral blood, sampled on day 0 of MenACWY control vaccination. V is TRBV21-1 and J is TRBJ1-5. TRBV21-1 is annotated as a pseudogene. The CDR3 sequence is CASYIPGQPQHF. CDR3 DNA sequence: TGTGCCAGCTACATCCCGGGCCAGCCCCAGCATTTT.